The 32 T cell receptor beta chains below come from one sample, sequenced in a study of glioma-infiltrating T cells after dendritic cell vaccination. TCRdb's table, derived via immunoSEQ multiplex PCR, lists solely in-frame clones and lacks some. Found here are tens of thousands of clones, roughly 85% of them singletons; the top ten hold 8.5%. Time point indicated: after dendritic cell vaccination, including at tumor progression/relapse. This sample comprised blood, obtained after dendritic cell vaccination. Receptors originate from a human donor with glioblastoma.

The chain has TRBV29-1 and TRBJ1-5; a weak D match, TRBD1 (6 bases). The CDR3 spans 14 residues. Germline V gene lookup returns CDR1 SQVTM and CDR2 ANQGSEA. The V end was cut by 4 bases, the J end by 5 bases, with 15 bases between. Written as DNA, the CDR3 is TGCAGCGTTGCCCAAGGGGGGGATTATCAGCCCCAGCATTTT. Amino acids: CSVAQGGDYQPQHF. Variable domain in full (rest from reference TRBV29-1 and TRBJ1-5): SAVISQKPSRDICQRGTSLTIQCQVDSQVTMMFWYRQQPGQSLTLIATANQGSEATYESGFVIDKFPISRPNLTFSTLTVSNMSPEDSSIYLCSVAQGGDYQPQHFGDGTRLSIL.

The gene calls are TRBV19 and TRBJ2-7; 8 bases agree with TRBD2. The CDR3 spans 13 residues. Germline CDR1 reads LNHDA; CDR2 reads SQIVND (reference sequence). V gave up 5 bases and J gave up 2 bases; unmatched junction bases: 2. The CDR3 DNA sequence: TGTGCCAGTAGTGTGGGACTAGCCTACGAGCAGTACTTC. Its translation: CASSVGLAYEQYF. Full variable domain (rest looked up from reference TRBV19 and TRBJ2-7): DGGITQSPKYLFRKEGQNVTLSCEQNLNHDAMYWYRQDPGQGLRLIYYSQIVNDFQKGDIAEGYSVSREKKESFPLTVTSAQKNPTAFYLCASSVGLAYEQYFGPGTRLTVT.

V is TRBV9 and J is TRBJ1-2, with 9 nucleotides matching TRBD1. Trimming took 5 bases from V and 1 from J; bases not matched to a gene: 6. Looked up from germline, CDR1 is SGDLS and CDR2 is YYNGEE. The CDR3 is made up of 15 amino acids. DNA for the CDR3: TGTGCCAGCAGTACAGGACAGGGGATTAACTATGGCTACACCTTC. This encodes CASSTGQGINYGYTF.

The chain uses TRBV9 and TRBJ2-5; 12 nucleotides line up with TRBD2. Trimming cost V 0 bases and J 4 bases; bases outside gene matches: 4. Germline V lookup: CDR1 SGDLS, CDR2 YYNGEE. The CDR3 covers 16 residues. This CDR3 is CASSVGLAGEGETQYF. CDR3 in DNA: TGTGCCAGCAGCGTAGGACTAGCGGGGGAGGGAGAGACCCAGTACTTC.

The V and J genes are TRBV7-3 and TRBJ2-1, with D maybe TRBD2 (5 bases). V was cut by 5 bases and J by 0 bases, with 11 bases left in between. The CDR3 totals 15 residues. The germline gives CDR1 SGHTA, CDR2 FQGTGA. CDR3 in DNA: TGTGCCAGCAGCCACCGGGATTACTCCTACAATGAGCAGTTCTTC. Protein: CASSHRDYSYNEQFF.

Comments on this clone: Other DNA variants within this sample encode the same CDR3. V and J are TRBV29-1 and TRBJ2-5, with 8 bases matching TRBD1. Per germline, CDR1 SQVTM and CDR2 ANQGSEA. The CDR3 extends over 15 amino acids. The CDR3 DNA reads as TGCAGTGCGTTGTCTAGGACAGGGTCTAAGGAGACCCAGTACTTC. It specifies CSALSRTGSKETQYF. Combining the CDR3 with reference TRBV29-1 and TRBJ2-5 gives the whole variable domain SAVISQKPSRDICQRGTSLTIQCQVDSQVTMMFWYRQQPGQSLTLIATANQGSEATYESGFVIDKFPISRPNLTFSTLTVSNMSPEDSSIYLCSALSRTGSKETQYFGPGTRLLVL.

This sequence joins TRBV7-9 and TRBJ2-7; 7 bases fit TRBD2. CDR1 SEHNR and CDR2 FQNEAQ come from the germline V gene (reference sequence). CDR3 length equals 14 residues. V trimming: 1 base; J trimming: 3 bases; junction bases outside the gene matches: 3. The CDR3 sequence: CASSLGRDYYEQYF. The CDR3 coding sequence is TGTGCCAGCAGCTTAGGCAGGGACTACTACGAGCAGTACTTC.

This clone was seen just once. The V call is TRBV7-3, the J call TRBJ2-3, with TRBD2 matching over 7 bases. Germline V gene sequence: CDR1 SGHTA, CDR2 FQGTGA. This CDR3 spans 16 amino acids. Losses at the gene ends were 1 base for V and 2 bases for J; bases not matched to a gene: 6. The DNA of the CDR3 is TGTGCCAGCAGCTTAAGAGGACTAGACTACACAGATACGCAGTATTTT. The encoded protein is CASSLRGLDYTDTQYF.

This clone was seen just once. This sequence joins TRBV19 and TRBJ2-3; D possibly corresponds to TRBD2 (5 bases). The CDR3 runs 16 residues. Germline CDR1 is LNHDA and CDR2 is SQIVND (reference sequence). V was shortened by 5 bases and J by 2 bases, with 17 bases between the two germline ends. CDR3 sequence reads: CASSFRRQLNTDTQYF. The DNA of the CDR3 is TGTGCCAGTAGTTTCAGGAGGCAACTGAACACAGATACGCAGTATTTT.

J is TRBJ2-1 and V is TRBV7-2, with 8 positions matching TRBD2. After removal of 3 bases from V and 5 bases from J, the junction contained 6 bases not matched to a gene. Per germline, CDR1 SGHTA and CDR2 FQGNSA. The CDR3 extends over 15 amino acids. The CDR3 reads CASSFNTGGNNEQFF. As DNA, the CDR3 is TGTGCCAGCAGCTTTAATACGGGGGGGAACAATGAGCAGTTCTTC.

The chain joins TRBV7-9 to TRBJ2-7, with TRBD2 as a possible D gene (5 bases). This CDR3 region has 16 residues. V was shortened by 5 bases and J by 3 bases, with 20 bases between the two germline ends. Germline V CDR1 and CDR2: SEHNR, FQNEAQ (reference sequence). The CDR3 coding sequence is TGTGCCAGCAGCGACCAGAAGGGAGTCGGTCTCTACGAGCAGTACTTC. This codes for CASSDQKGVGLYEQYF.

In this sample, this clone turned up a few times. The chain employs TRBV5-8 and TRBJ2-2, with TRBD1 matching over 9 bases. V dropped 4 bases and J dropped 2; count of bases not matched to a gene: 9. The germline V gene encodes CDR1 SGHTS and CDR2 YDEGEE. The CDR3 runs 17 residues. The CDR3 DNA is TGTGCCAGCAGCCCGAGGGGACAGGGAAGAAACACCGGGGAGCTGTTTTTT. Translation gives CASSPRGQGRNTGELFF.

The rearrangement uses TRBV7-9 and TRBJ2-2, with TRBD2 identical over 10 bases. The CDR3 sequence is 16 residues long. The ends lost 5 bases at V and 4 bases at J; junction bases unmatched: 7. From germline, CDR1 is SEHNR and CDR2 FQNEAQ (reference sequence). The CDR3 DNA sequence: TGTGCCAGCAGCCCTAGCCAGCGGGAGGGCACCGGGGAGCTGTTTTTT. This codes for CASSPSQREGTGELFF.

The chain couples TRBV13 to TRBJ2-5; D may be TRBD1 (6 bases). The CDR3 totals 14 residues. Trimming removed 5 bases from V and 5 bases from J, with 15 bases in between. Germline CDR1 is PRHDT and CDR2 is FYEKMQ (reference sequence). The chain's CDR3 is CASSPDIGQETQYF. CDR3 bases: TGTGCCAGCAGCCCGGACATAGGACAGGAGACCCAGTACTTC.

The gene calls are TRBV6-5 and TRBJ1-1, with 7 bases matching TRBD1. There are 13 residues in the CDR3. V lost 6 bases and J lost 5; bases outside the gene matches: 6. Germline values: CDR1 MNHEY, CDR2 SVGAGI. Here the CDR3 reads CASSRGIWTEAFF. The CDR3 DNA is TGTGCCAGCAGCAGGGGGATTTGGACTGAAGCTTTCTTT.

The V gene is TRBV7-8, the J gene TRBJ1-4; 10 positions agree with TRBD1. With V trimmed by 5 bases and J by 8 bases, 8 bases remained unmatched. Germline V gene lookup returns CDR1 SGHVS and CDR2 FQNEAQ. The CDR3 is 15 amino acids. This CDR3 reads CASSPRDRGGEKLFF. Written as DNA, the CDR3 is TGTGCCAGCAGCCCCCGGGACAGGGGTGGAGAAAAACTGTTTTTT.

V gene TRBV6-1 combines with J gene TRBJ2-3; D is perhaps TRBD1 (6 bases). This CDR3 region has 14 residues. The V end was cut by 8 bases, the J end by 4 bases, with 16 bases between. The V gene's germline CDR1 is MNHNS and CDR2 SASEGT. The CDR3 DNA reads TGTGCCAGCTCTAGGACAGACAGCTCAGATACGCAGTATTTT. Protein product: CASSRTDSSDTQYF.

V is TRBV7-6 and J is TRBJ2-7; D is perhaps TRBD2 (5 bases). The CDR3 is 16 residues long. The V end was cut by 3 bases, the J end by 0 bases, with 15 bases between. Per germline, CDR1 SGHVS and CDR2 FNYEAQ. CDR3 sequence (DNA): TGTGCCAGCAGCTTTCCTGAGGAGGAAGGCTCCTACGAGCAGTACTTC. Translating it yields CASSFPEEEGSYEQYF.

The chain recombines TRBV19 with TRBJ1-1; no clear D gene. Trimming stripped 7 bases from V and 0 bases from J, with 18 bases between. The CDR3 has 16 amino acids. Per germline, CDR1 LNHDA and CDR2 SQIVND (reference sequence). The CDR3 nucleotides read TGTGCCAGTAACTATAGGAGGCAGAGGATGAACACTGAAGCTTTCTTT. It specifies CASNYRRQRMNTEAFF.

V is TRBV4-1 and J is TRBJ2-1, with 9 positions matching TRBD2. Germline loops: CDR1 MGHRA, CDR2 YSYEKL. The CDR3 sequence is 17 residues long. The junction had 8 bases not matched to a gene; V was cut back by 1 base and J by 4 bases. CDR3 loop: CASSQGLAGARYNEQFF. The CDR3, as DNA: TGCGCCAGCAGCCAAGGATTAGCGGGAGCCCGATACAATGAGCAGTTCTTC.

V and J are TRBV7-2 and TRBJ2-1, with 10 bases identical to TRBD2. This CDR3 contains 15 residues. V gave up 6 bases and J gave up 3 bases; unmatched junction bases: 5. Germline V gene lookup returns CDR1 SGHTA and CDR2 FQGNSA. CDR3 DNA sequence: TGTGCCAGCAGGCCGGGACTAGCGAGCTACAATGAGCAGTTCTTC. It encodes CASRPGLASYNEQFF.

V is TRBV27 and J is TRBJ2-2; TRBD1 might be the D (5 bases). Trimming removed 1 base at V and 5 bases at J, with 14 bases between. The CDR3 length is 16 residues. Germline CDR1 MNHEY, CDR2 SMNVEV (reference sequence). The CDR3 region is CASSLLWQGGTGELFF. CDR3 in DNA: TGTGCCAGCAGTTTATTGTGGCAGGGTGGGACCGGGGAGCTGTTTTTT.

The gene calls are TRBV6-5 and TRBJ1-1, with a tentative D call TRBD1 (5 bases). The CDR3 extends over 13 amino acids. Trimming cost V 2 bases and J 7 bases, with 11 bases left between them. Germline V gives CDR1 MNHEY, CDR2 SVGAGI. CDR3 nucleotides: TGTGCCAGCAGTTACGGTCAGGGCCTTGAAGCTTTCTTT. Residues: CASSYGQGLEAFF.

The chain carries TRBV14 and TRBJ2-7; TRBD1 agrees at 9 bases. V was pared by 3 bases and J by 2 bases, with 11 bases of the junction left unmatched. The CDR3 runs to 17 residues. Germline assignment: CDR1 SGHDN and CDR2 FVKESK. DNA for the CDR3: TGTGCCAGCAGCCAGCTACCGGGACAGGGTATGACCTACGAGCAGTACTTC. This encodes CASSQLPGQGMTYEQYF.

This clone has a single count. The V and J genes are TRBV5-5 and TRBJ2-7; TRBD1 is a possible D gene (6 bases). This CDR3 has 13 residues. Germline V gene sequence: CDR1 SGHKS, CDR2 YYEKEE (reference sequence). Trimming pared 1 base from V and 6 bases from J, leaving 11 bases between. The CDR3 spells CASSLPRGGEQYF. The DNA for the CDR3 is TGTGCCAGCAGCTTGCCCAGGGGCGGCGAGCAGTACTTC.

Details on this clone: An end of the junction differs from the germline gene, which may be a read error. The chain is built from TRBV2 and TRBJ1-1; D is perhaps TRBD1 (5 bases). CDR3 length: 14 residues. Germline CDR1 SNHLY, CDR2 FYNNEI. Here the CDR3 reads CASREEAGGTEAFF. In nucleotides, the CDR3 is TGTGCCAGCAGAGAAGAGGCTGGGGGGACTGAAGCTTTCTTT.

This clone was found once. The chain carries TRBV2 and TRBJ2-2, with 9 bases aligning to TRBD2. V trimming: 5 bases; J trimming: 2 bases; junction bases outside the gene matches: 9. The CDR3 loop spans 17 amino acids. The germline V gene has CDR1 SNHLY and CDR2 FYNNEI. CDR3 residues: CASSPDSGGPNTGELFF. Here the CDR3 DNA reads TGTGCCAGCAGTCCGGATAGCGGGGGCCCTAACACCGGGGAGCTGTTTTTT.

The V gene is TRBV19, the J gene TRBJ2-2; TRBD2 aligns across 13 bases. Trimming at V came to 4 bases and at J to 5 bases, leaving 4 bases not matched to a gene. CDR1 is LNHDA, CDR2 SQIVND, per germline (reference sequence). This CDR3 has 16 amino acids. The DNA for the CDR3 is TGTGCCAGTAGTAGGGTGACTAGCGGGAGGACCGGGGAGCTGTTTTTT. Encoded protein: CASSRVTSGRTGELFF. The full variable domain, in which reference TRBV19 and TRBJ2-2 provide the parts outside the CDR3, is DGGITQSPKYLFRKEGQNVTLSCEQNLNHDAMYWYRQDPGQGLRLIYYSQIVNDFQKGDIAEGYSVSREKKESFPLTVTSAQKNPTAFYLCASSRVTSGRTGELFFGEGSRLTVL.

The V and J genes are TRBV28 and TRBJ2-5; maybe TRBD2 (5 bases). Germline assignment: CDR1 MDHEN and CDR2 SYDVKM. Trimming took 6 bases from V and 1 from J, leaving 12 bases between them. The CDR3 loop spans 14 amino acids. DNA of the CDR3: TGTGCCAGCAGGGCGGAACTAGTCCAAGAGACCCAGTACTTC. This gives the protein CASRAELVQETQYF.

The chain combines TRBV27 with TRBJ2-7, with D possibly matching TRBD1 (6 bases). In germline, CDR1 is MNHEY, CDR2 SMNVEV (reference sequence). This CDR3 is 17 amino acids long. V was pared by 6 bases and J by 3 bases, with 24 bases between. CDR3 nucleotide sequence: TGTGCCAGCAGGAGCGTCCGGGACACCCTCAGGGGCTACGAGCAGTACTTC. Its protein is CASRSVRDTLRGYEQYF.

The V and J genes are TRBV4-1 and TRBJ2-1; the D gene is possibly TRBD1 (5 bases). Germline V CDR1 and CDR2: MGHRA, YSYEKL. V lost 4 bases and J lost 3, with 10 bases in between. CDR3 length equals 14 residues. In DNA, the CDR3 is TGCGCCAGCAGCCCCCCGACAGTCTACAATGAGCAGTTCTTC. Amino acids: CASSPPTVYNEQFF.

The chain recombines TRBV11-2 with TRBJ2-1; 7 bases line up with TRBD2. J lost 3 bases, V lost 1 base, and 6 bases had no gene match. Germline V gene data show CDR1 as SGHAT and CDR2 as FQNNGV. The CDR3 is 16 residues long. In DNA form, the CDR3 reads TGTGCCAGCAGCTTAGGTGGCCGGGACTACTACAATGAGCAGTTCTTC. Residues: CASSLGGRDYYNEQFF.